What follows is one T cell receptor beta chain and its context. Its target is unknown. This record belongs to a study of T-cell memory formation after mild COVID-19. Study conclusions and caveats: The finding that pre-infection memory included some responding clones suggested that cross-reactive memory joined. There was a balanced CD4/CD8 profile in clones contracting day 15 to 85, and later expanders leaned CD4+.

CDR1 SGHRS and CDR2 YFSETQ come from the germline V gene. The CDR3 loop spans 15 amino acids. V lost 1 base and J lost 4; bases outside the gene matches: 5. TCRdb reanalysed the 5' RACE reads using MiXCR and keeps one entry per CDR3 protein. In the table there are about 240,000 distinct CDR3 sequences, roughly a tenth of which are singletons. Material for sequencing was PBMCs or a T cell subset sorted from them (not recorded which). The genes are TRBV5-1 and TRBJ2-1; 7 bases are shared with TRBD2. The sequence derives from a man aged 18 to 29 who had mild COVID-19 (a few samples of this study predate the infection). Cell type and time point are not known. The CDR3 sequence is CASSLSGVEYNEQFF. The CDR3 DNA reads TGCGCCAGCAGCTTGAGCGGGGTTGAATACAATGAGCAGTTCTTC.